Shown below are 5 T cell receptor beta chains from a single sample sequenced in a study of cytomegalovirus exposure and HLA in healthy donors (dated by TCRdb to 2016 to 2017). The library was made by the immunoSEQ multiplex PCR assay. For the multiplex PCR, a mixture combining 60 forward primers for TCR Vbeta segments and 13 reverse primers for TCR Jbeta segments was used. TCRdb's version of the immuneACCESS table is confined to in-frame rearrangements and falls short of the full clone set. An unresolved V gene accounts for under half of the shortfall where checked; the remainder is of unknown origin. The sample includes roughly 180,000 clones, with about 80% observed a single time. The leading ten clones occupy 11% to 15% of the sample. The sequenced material came from PBMCs. All receptors derive from a man between 45 and 60 years old in good health and CMV-seropositive.

This clone was detected only once. This sequence joins TRBV10-3 and TRBJ1-1; 10 positions agree with TRBD1. After removal of 6 bases from V and 7 bases from J, the junction contained 11 bases not matched to a gene. The CDR3 is 15 residues long. Germline CDR1 reads ENHRY; CDR2 reads SYGVKD. Here the CDR3 DNA reads TGTGCCATCAGCGATGACAGGGGGCGCGTGGGTGAAGCTTTCTTT. It translates to CAISDDRGRVGEAFF.

In its sample, this clone was seen once. The V and J genes are TRBV18 and TRBJ2-7; maybe TRBD2 (8 bases). The germline gives CDR1 KGHSH, CDR2 LQKENI. V lost 3 bases and J lost 7, with 16 bases in between. The CDR3 sequence is 14 residues long. CDR3 sequence reads: CASSPREGAREQYF. In DNA form, the CDR3 reads TGTGCCAGCTCACCCCGGGAGGGGGCGCGGGAGCAGTACTTC.

The CDR3 loop reads CASSPGQGVGNTIYF. The CDR3 nucleotides read TGTGCCAGCTCACCGGGACAGGGCGTTGGAAACACCATATATTTT. J is TRBJ1-3 and V is TRBV18; 9 bases map to TRBD1. V lost 3 bases and J lost 3; bases outside the gene matches: 3. The CDR3 has 15 amino acids. CDR1 and CDR2 (germline): KGHSH, LQKENI.

This chain joins TRBV2 and TRBJ2-5, with a possible D match to TRBD2 (6 bases). Germline V CDR1 and CDR2: SNHLY, FYNNEI. V was trimmed by 6 bases and J by 2 bases, leaving 22 bases between them. The length of the CDR3 is 17 residues. The CDR3 DNA sequence: TGTGCCAGCAGAGCTACCGGGACTCCTTTTGGTCAAGAGACCCAGTACTTC. This translates into CASRATGTPFGQETQYF.

The CDR3 loop is CASSLPSRQGNYGYTF. The CDR3 coding sequence is TGTGCCAGCAGTTTACCCTCCCGCCAGGGAAACTATGGCTACACCTTC. J is TRBJ1-2 and V is TRBV28; weak D call: TRBD1 (5 bases). V lost 2 bases to trimming and J lost 2 bases, with 15 bases between them. Germline CDR1 is MDHEN and CDR2 is SYDVKM. The CDR3 spans 16 residues.